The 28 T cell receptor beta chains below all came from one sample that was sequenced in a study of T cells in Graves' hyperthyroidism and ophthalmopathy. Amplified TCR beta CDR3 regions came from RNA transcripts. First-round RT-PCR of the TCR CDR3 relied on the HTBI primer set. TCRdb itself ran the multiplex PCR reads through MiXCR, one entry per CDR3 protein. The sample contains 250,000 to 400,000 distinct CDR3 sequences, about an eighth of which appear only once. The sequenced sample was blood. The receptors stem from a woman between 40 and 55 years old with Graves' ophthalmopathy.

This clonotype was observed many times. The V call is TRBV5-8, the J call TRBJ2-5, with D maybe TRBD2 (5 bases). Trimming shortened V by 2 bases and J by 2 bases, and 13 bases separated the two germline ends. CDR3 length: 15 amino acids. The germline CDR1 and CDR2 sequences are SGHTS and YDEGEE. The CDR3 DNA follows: TGTGCCAGCAGCTTAGGAGGCAGAACTCAAGAGACCCAGTACTTC. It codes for CASSLGGRTQETQYF.

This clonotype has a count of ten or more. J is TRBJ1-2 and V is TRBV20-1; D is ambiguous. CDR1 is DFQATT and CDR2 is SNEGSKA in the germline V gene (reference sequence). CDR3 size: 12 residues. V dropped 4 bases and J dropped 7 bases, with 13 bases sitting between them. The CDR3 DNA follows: TGCAGTGCTATCATGGGAGAGGCTGGCTACACCTTC. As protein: CSAIMGEAGYTF.

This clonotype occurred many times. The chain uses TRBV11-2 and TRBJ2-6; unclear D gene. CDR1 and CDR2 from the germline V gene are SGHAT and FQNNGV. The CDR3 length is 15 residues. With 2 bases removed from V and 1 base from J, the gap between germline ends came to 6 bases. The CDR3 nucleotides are TGTGCCAGCAGCTTATCTGGATCTGGGGCCAACGTCCTGACTTTC. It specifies CASSLSGSGANVLTF.

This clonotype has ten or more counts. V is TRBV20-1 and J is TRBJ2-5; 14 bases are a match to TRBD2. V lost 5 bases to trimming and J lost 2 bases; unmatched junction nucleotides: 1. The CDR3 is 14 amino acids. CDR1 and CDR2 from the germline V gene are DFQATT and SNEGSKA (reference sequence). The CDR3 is CSAGLAGGQETQYF. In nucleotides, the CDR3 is TGCAGTGCTGGACTAGCGGGAGGACAAGAGACCCAGTACTTC.

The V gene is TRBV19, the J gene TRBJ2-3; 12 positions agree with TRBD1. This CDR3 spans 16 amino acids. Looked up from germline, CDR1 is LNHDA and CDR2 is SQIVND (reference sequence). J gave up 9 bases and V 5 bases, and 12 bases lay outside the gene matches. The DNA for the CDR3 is TGTGCCAGTAGTCTGGGGACAGGGGGCGCGAGAGGGACGCAGTATTTT. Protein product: CASSLGTGGARGTQYF.

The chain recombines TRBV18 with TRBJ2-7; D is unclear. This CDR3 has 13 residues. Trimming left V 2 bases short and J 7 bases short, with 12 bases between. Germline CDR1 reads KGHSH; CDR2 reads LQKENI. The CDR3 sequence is CASSPENSREQYF. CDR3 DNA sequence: TGTGCCAGCTCACCAGAGAACTCCCGGGAGCAGTACTTC.

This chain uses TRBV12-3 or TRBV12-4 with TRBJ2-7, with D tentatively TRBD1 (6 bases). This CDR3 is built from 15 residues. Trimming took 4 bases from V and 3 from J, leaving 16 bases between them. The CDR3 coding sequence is TGTGCCAGCAGTTCATGGTCGGCAGGGGACTACGAGCAGTACTTC. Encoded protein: CASSSWSAGDYEQYF.

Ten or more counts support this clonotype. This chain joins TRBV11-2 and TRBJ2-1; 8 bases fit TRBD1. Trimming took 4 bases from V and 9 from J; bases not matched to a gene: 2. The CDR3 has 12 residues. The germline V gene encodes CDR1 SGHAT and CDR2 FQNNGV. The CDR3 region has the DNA TGTGCCAGCAGCTGGACAGGGAGTGAGCAGTTCTTC. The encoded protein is CASSWTGSEQFF.

The CDR3 nucleotides read TGTGCCAGCAGCGCTGGGGGAGCGGGAGGGCATAGAGATACGCAGTATTTT. Encoded protein: CASSAGGAGGHRDTQYF. The chain couples TRBV7-9 to TRBJ2-3; TRBD2 matches at 10 bases. CDR3 length: 17 residues. The V segment lost 5 bases and the J segment 5 bases; nucleotides outside the gene matches: 13. The germline V gene has CDR1 SEHNR and CDR2 FQNEAQ (reference sequence).

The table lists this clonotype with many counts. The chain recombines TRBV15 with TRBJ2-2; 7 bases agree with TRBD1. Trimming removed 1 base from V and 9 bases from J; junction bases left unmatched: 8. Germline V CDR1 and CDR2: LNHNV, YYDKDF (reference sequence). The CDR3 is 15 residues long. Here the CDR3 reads CATSRVSTGYRELFF. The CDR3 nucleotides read TGTGCCACCAGCAGAGTTTCGACAGGGTACCGGGAGCTGTTTTTT.

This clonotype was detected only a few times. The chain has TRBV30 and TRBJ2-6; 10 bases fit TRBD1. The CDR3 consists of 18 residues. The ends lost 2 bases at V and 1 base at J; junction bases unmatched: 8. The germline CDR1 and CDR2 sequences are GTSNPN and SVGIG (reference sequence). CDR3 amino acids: CAWSMTGGFNSGANVLTF. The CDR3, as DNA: TGTGCCTGGAGTATGACAGGGGGCTTTAATTCTGGGGCCAACGTCCTGACTTTC.

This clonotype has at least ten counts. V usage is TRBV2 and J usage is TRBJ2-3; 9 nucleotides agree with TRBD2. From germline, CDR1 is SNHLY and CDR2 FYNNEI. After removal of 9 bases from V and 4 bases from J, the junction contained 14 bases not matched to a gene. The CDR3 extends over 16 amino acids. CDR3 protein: CARGPASGERSDTQYF. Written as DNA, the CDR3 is TGTGCCAGGGGACCGGCTAGCGGGGAAAGATCAGATACGCAGTATTTT.

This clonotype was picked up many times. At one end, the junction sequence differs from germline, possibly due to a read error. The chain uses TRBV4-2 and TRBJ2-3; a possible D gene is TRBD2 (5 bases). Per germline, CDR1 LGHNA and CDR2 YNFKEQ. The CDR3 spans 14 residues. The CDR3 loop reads CASSEERSTDTQYF. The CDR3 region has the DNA TGTGCCAGCAGCGAAGAGCGGAGCACAGATACGCAGTATTTT.

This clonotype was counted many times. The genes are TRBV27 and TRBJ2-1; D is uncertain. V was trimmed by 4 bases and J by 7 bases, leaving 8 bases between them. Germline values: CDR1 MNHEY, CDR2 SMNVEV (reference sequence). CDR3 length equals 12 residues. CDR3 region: CASSYAGNEQFF. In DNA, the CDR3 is TGTGCCAGCAGTTACGCAGGAAATGAGCAGTTCTTC.

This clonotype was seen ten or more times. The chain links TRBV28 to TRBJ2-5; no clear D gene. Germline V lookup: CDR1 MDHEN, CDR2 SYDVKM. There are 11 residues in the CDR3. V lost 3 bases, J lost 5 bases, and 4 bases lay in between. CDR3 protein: CASSFTETQYF. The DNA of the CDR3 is TGTGCCAGCAGTTTCACGGAGACCCAGTACTTC.

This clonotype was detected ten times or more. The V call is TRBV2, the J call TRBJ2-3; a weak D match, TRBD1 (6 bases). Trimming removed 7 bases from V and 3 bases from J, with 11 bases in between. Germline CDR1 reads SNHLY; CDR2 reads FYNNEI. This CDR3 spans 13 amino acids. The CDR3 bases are TGTGCCAGCAACAGGGAAAGGACAGATACGCAGTATTTT. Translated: CASNRERTDTQYF.

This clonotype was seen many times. CDR3 in amino acids: CASGLVPLGNEQFF. The CDR3 DNA sequence: TGTGCTAGTGGTTTGGTCCCCCTCGGCAATGAGCAGTTCTTC. The chain employs TRBV12-5 and TRBJ2-1; D is ambiguous. This CDR3 contains 14 residues. V was cut by 0 bases and J by 6 bases, with 9 bases left in between. Germline V gene sequence: CDR1 LGHNT, CDR2 FRNRAP.

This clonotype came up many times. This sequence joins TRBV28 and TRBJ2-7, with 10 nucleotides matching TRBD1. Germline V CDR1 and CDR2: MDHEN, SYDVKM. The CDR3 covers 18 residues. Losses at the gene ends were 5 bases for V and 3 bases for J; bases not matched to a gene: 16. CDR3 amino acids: CASSPPGQGLVIFYEQYF. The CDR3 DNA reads TGTGCCAGCAGTCCACCGGGACAGGGGCTCGTTATTTTCTACGAGCAGTACTTC.

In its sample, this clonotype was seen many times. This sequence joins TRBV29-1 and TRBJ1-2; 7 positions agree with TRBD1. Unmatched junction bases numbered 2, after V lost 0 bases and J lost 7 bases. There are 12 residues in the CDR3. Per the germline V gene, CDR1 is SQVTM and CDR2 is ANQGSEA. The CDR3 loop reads CSVEDAGGGYTF. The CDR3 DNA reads TGCAGCGTTGAAGATGCAGGGGGTGGCTACACCTTC.

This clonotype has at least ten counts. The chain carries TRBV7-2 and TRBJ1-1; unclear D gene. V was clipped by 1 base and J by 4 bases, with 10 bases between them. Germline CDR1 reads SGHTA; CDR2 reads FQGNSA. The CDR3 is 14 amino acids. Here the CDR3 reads CASSLVGDPTEAFF. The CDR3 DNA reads TGTGCCAGCAGCTTAGTTGGGGATCCCACTGAAGCTTTCTTT.

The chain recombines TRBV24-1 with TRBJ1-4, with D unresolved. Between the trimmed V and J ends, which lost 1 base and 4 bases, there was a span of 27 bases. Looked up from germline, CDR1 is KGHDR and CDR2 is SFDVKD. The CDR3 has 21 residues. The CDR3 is CATSDLSGSRTQQSVNEKLFF. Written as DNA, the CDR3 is TGTGCCACCAGTGATTTATCGGGGAGTCGGACGCAACAATCGGTTAATGAAAAACTGTTTTTT.

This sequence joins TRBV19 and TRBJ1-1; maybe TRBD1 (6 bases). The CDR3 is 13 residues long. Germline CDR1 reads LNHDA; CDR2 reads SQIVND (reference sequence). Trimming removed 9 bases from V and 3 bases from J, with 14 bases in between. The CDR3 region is CASLPGGDTEAFF. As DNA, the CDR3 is TGTGCCAGCTTGCCTGGGGGCGACACTGAAGCTTTCTTT.

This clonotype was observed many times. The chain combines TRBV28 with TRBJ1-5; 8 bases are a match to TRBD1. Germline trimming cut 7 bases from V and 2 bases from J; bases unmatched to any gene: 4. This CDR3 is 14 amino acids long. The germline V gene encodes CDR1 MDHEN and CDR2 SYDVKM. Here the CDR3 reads CASTQDRGNQPQHF. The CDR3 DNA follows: TGTGCCAGCACCCAGGACAGGGGCAATCAGCCCCAGCATTTT. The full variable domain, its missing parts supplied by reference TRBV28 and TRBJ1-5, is DVKVTQSSRYLVKRTGEKVFLECVQDMDHENMFWYRQDPGLGLRLIYFSYDVKMKEKGDIPEGYSVSREKKERFSLILESASTNQTSMYLCASTQDRGNQPQHFGDGTRLSIL.

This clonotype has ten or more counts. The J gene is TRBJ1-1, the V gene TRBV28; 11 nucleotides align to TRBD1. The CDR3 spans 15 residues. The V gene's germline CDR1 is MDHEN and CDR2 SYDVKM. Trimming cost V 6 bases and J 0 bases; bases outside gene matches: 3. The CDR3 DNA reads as TGTGCCAGCAGGGAGGACAGGGGGCTGAACACTGAAGCTTTCTTT. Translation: CASREDRGLNTEAFF.

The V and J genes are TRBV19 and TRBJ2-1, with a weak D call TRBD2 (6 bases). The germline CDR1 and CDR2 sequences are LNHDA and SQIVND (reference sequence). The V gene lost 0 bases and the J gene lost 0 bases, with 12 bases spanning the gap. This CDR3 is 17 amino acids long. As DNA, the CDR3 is TGTGCCAGTAGTATAGAGAACCTAGCGTACTCCTACAATGAGCAGTTCTTC. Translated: CASSIENLAYSYNEQFF.

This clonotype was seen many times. CDR3 residues: CASSSLETQYF. CDR3 nucleotides: TGTGCCAGCAGCTCCCTGGAGACCCAGTACTTC. The J gene is TRBJ2-5, the V gene TRBV5-4; D not certain. The CDR3 runs 11 residues. Germline lookup yields CDR1 SGHNT and CDR2 YYREEE (reference sequence). V was shortened by 3 bases and J by 5 bases, with 5 bases between the two germline ends.

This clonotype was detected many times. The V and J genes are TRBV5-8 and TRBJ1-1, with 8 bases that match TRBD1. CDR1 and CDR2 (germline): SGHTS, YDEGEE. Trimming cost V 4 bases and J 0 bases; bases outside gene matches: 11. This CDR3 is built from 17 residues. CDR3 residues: CASSPTRQGSMNTEAFF. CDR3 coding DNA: TGTGCCAGCAGCCCTACTCGACAGGGGAGTATGAACACTGAAGCTTTCTTT.

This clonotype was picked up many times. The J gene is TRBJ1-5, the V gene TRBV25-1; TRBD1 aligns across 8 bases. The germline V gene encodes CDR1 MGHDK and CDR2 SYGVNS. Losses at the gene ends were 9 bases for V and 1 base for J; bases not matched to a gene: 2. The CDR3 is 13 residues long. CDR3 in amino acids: CASQGASNQPQHF. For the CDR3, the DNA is TGTGCCAGTCAGGGGGCGAGCAATCAGCCCCAGCATTTT.